A single sample gave rise to the 30 T cell receptor beta chains below, sequenced in a study of T cell changes during pregnancy in multiple sclerosis. The assay was immunoSEQ multiplex PCR, and TCRdb's table has in-frame clones only and misses some. There are some 49,000 clones in the sample; 90% occur only once, and less than 6.5% lies in the top ten. Sample: peripheral blood, taken after pregnancy. The receptors originated from a female donor in good health, enrolled as a control in a pregnancy study.

This clone was counted only a few times. The CDR3 DNA is TGTGCCAGCAGTTCCCTACAGGGACCCAATCAGCCCCAGCATTTT. This gives the protein CASSSLQGPNQPQHF. This chain uses TRBV6-5 with TRBJ1-5; D is possibly TRBD1 (6 bases). This CDR3 region has 15 residues. Germline V lookup: CDR1 MNHEY, CDR2 SVGAGI. V was pared by 4 bases and J by 3 bases, with 13 bases between.

The chain carries TRBV2 and TRBJ2-1; D may be TRBD1 (5 bases). This CDR3 has 14 residues. The germline V gene encodes CDR1 SNHLY and CDR2 FYNNEI. V lost 6 bases and J lost 10, with 19 bases in between. The DNA for the CDR3 is TGTGCCAGCAGCCTGAAGGCCGCCCAGGGAGAGCAGTTCTTC. Encoded protein: CASSLKAAQGEQFF.

The J gene is TRBJ1-2, the V gene TRBV7-3, with 9 bases identical to TRBD1. The germline V gene encodes CDR1 SGHTA and CDR2 FQGTGA. The ends lost 4 bases at V and 3 bases at J; junction bases unmatched: 3. The CDR3 covers 14 residues. As DNA, the CDR3 is TGTGCCAGCAGCTCCACAGGGGGCGACTATGGCTACACCTTC. This sequence encodes CASSSTGGDYGYTF.

Notes on this clone: A junction boundary mismatches the germline segment, possibly from a read error. Other DNA sequences in the sample encode the same CDR3. The V call is TRBV27, the J call TRBJ1-6, with unresolved D. CDR3 length equals 14 residues. Per germline, CDR1 MNHEY and CDR2 SMNVEV (reference sequence). The CDR3 loop is CASRVSSYNSPLHF. Here the CDR3 DNA reads TGCGCCAGCAGAGTCAGCTCCTATAATTCACCCCTCCACTTT.

V is TRBV5-6 and J is TRBJ2-7, with 9 nucleotides matching TRBD2. CDR1 is SGHDT, CDR2 YYEEEE, per germline. Losses at the gene ends were 4 bases for V and 3 bases for J; bases not matched to a gene: 20. This CDR3 spans 19 amino acids. The DNA for the CDR3 is TGTGCCAGCAGCCACTCTGGCGGTTTCCGACTAGCGGACTACTACGAGCAGTACTTC. Its protein is CASSHSGGFRLADYYEQYF.

The genes are TRBV6-4 and TRBJ2-5, with TRBD2 as a possible D gene (6 bases). The V and J ends lost 6 bases and 4 bases respectively, with 6 bases between them. Germline values: CDR1 MRHNA, CDR2 SNTAGT. CDR3 size: 11 residues. The DNA for the CDR3 is TGTGCCAGCAGGGGGGGAGAGACCCAGTACTTC. It yields the protein CASRGGETQYF.

CDR3 nucleotides: TGTGCCAGCAGGGCCCTTAGCAGCTCCTACAATGAGCAGTTCTTC. This sequence encodes CASRALSSSYNEQFF. The chain is built from TRBV6-5 and TRBJ2-1, with D uncertain. Germline assignment: CDR1 MNHEY and CDR2 SVGAGI. V was trimmed by 6 bases and J by 0 bases, leaving 12 bases between them. This CDR3 spans 15 amino acids.

This sequence joins TRBV4-3 and TRBJ2-3; tentatively, D is TRBD2 (6 bases). Deletions cut 1 base from V and 3 bases from J, with 14 bases between. The CDR3 totals 16 residues. Per the germline V gene, CDR1 is LGHNA and CDR2 is YSLEER. CDR3 residues: CASSQVTAGRTDTQYF. CDR3 in DNA: TGCGCCAGCAGCCAAGTAACGGCGGGGAGAACAGATACGCAGTATTTT.

This clone was observed a few times. CDR3 amino acids: CAISVRVLETAEQYF. The CDR3 coding sequence is TGTGCCATCAGCGTGAGGGTTCTTGAAACTGCCGAGCAGTACTTC. The chain joins TRBV10-3 to TRBJ2-7; possibly TRBD2 for D (5 bases). The germline CDR1 and CDR2 sequences are ENHRY and SYGVKD. The CDR3 consists of 15 residues. Trimming removed 6 bases from V and 6 bases from J, with 21 bases in between.

The J gene is TRBJ2-3, the V gene TRBV5-6; TRBD2 aligns across 11 bases. Losses at the gene ends were 5 bases for V and 1 base for J; bases not matched to a gene: 3. In germline, CDR1 is SGHDT, CDR2 YYEEEE. The length of the CDR3 is 15 residues. The CDR3 DNA reads as TGTGCCAGCAGACTGACTAGCGGGGGCACAGATACGCAGTATTTT. This gives the protein CASRLTSGGTDTQYF.

Regarding this clone: Germline and junction disagree at one end, which may indicate a read error. The chain joins TRBV28 to TRBJ1-5; maybe TRBD1 (5 bases). The CDR3 covers 15 residues. CDR1 MDHEN and CDR2 SYDVKM come from the germline V gene. The CDR3 coding sequence is TGTGCCACCAGTTTTTTGGGGGGGGGCAATCAGCCCCAGCATTTT. This translates into CATSFLGGGNQPQHF.

Comments on this clone: Other DNA sequences in this specimen translate into the identical CDR3. The V call is TRBV29-1, the J call TRBJ1-2; D may be TRBD1 (5 bases). Looked up from germline, CDR1 is SQVTM and CDR2 is ANQGSEA. This CDR3 comprises 11 residues. V was clipped by 5 bases and J by 4 bases, with 8 bases between them. The CDR3 coding sequence is TGCAGCGTTCCGGGGGGCTATGGCTACACCTTC. Translation gives CSVPGGYGYTF. Full variable domain (outside the CDR3, taken from reference TRBV29-1 and TRBJ1-2): SAVISQKPSRDICQRGTSLTIQCQVDSQVTMMFWYRQQPGQSLTLIATANQGSEATYESGFVIDKFPISRPNLTFSTLTVSNMSPEDSSIYLCSVPGGYGYTFGSGTRLTVV.

Written as DNA, the CDR3 is TGTGCCAGCAGTTTATCCCTCCTAGGTTCACCCCTCCACTTT. Encoded protein: CASSLSLLGSPLHF. J is TRBJ1-6 and V is TRBV27, with no clear D. CDR1 and CDR2 (germline): MNHEY, SMNVEV (reference sequence). The germline V and J ends were trimmed by 0 bases and 9 bases, with 9 bases remaining between them. CDR3 length: 14 amino acids.

This clone was counted a single time. V usage is TRBV28 and J usage is TRBJ2-5; 7 bases agree with TRBD1. Germline trimming cut 5 bases from V and 0 bases from J; bases unmatched to any gene: 9. This CDR3 has 16 residues. CDR1 and CDR2 from the germline V gene are MDHEN and SYDVKM. CDR3 DNA sequence: TGTGCCAGCAGTGCCCCGGGACAGTCCTACCAAGAGACCCAGTACTTC. Translated: CASSAPGQSYQETQYF.

By share, this clone ranks as medium-sized. The V call is TRBV4-1, the J call TRBJ1-5; no clear D. The germline V gene has CDR1 MGHRA and CDR2 YSYEKL. This CDR3 spans 14 amino acids. V lost 0 bases to trimming and J lost 7 bases, with 10 bases between them. CDR3 sequence reads: CASSQDPSPQPQHF. The CDR3 DNA is TGCGCCAGCAGCCAAGATCCGTCTCCCCAGCCCCAGCATTTT.

V usage is TRBV9 and J usage is TRBJ1-2, with 8 bases that match TRBD1. CDR3 length equals 14 residues. V lost 4 bases and J lost 2; bases outside the gene matches: 4. The germline V gene has CDR1 SGDLS and CDR2 YYNGEE. The CDR3: CASSIGDRNYGYTF. The DNA of the CDR3 is TGTGCCAGCAGCATCGGGGACAGGAACTATGGCTACACCTTC.

The chain links TRBV4-1 to TRBJ1-2; unclear D gene. The V and J ends lost 0 bases and 0 bases respectively, with 14 bases between them. CDR1 MGHRA and CDR2 YSYEKL come from the germline V gene. The CDR3 sequence is 17 residues long. The CDR3 nucleotides are TGCGCCAGCAGCCAAGAAAGAAGGAGGGATGCTAACTATGGCTACACCTTC. This codes for CASSQERRRDANYGYTF.

The V gene is TRBV7-2, the J gene TRBJ2-7, with TRBD1 identical over 7 bases. Germline-derived CDR1 and CDR2 are SGHTA and FQGNSA. This CDR3 has 11 residues. V shed 6 bases, J shed 10 bases, and the junction held 6 bases outside the gene matches. CDR3 nucleotides: TGTGCCAGCAGTCTTGGACAGGTTCAGTACTTC. Protein: CASSLGQVQYF.

The V and J genes are TRBV19 and TRBJ1-1; TRBD1 might be the D (6 bases). V was clipped by 7 bases and J by 3 bases, with 15 bases between them. Germline V gene sequence: CDR1 LNHDA, CDR2 SQIVND (reference sequence). The length of the CDR3 is 14 residues. This chain's CDR3 is CASTRGGAYTEAFF. The CDR3, as DNA: TGTGCCAGTACCCGTGGGGGGGCGTACACTGAAGCTTTCTTT.

In DNA form, the CDR3 reads TGTGCCAGCAGTCCGACAGGGGGAAGCTACAATGAGCAGTTCTTC. Residues: CASSPTGGSYNEQFF. The chain has TRBV6-1 and TRBJ2-1, with 9 bases lining up with TRBD1. Germline V gives CDR1 MNHNS, CDR2 SASEGT. V dropped 5 bases and J dropped 3; count of bases not matched to a gene: 5. CDR3 length equals 15 residues.

CDR3 region: CASSLAGTGQSYEAFF. The CDR3 DNA follows: TGCGCCAGCAGCTTGGCCGGGACAGGCCAAAGTTATGAAGCTTTCTTT. The V call is TRBV5-1, the J call TRBJ1-1; 8 nucleotides line up with TRBD1. V shed 0 bases, J shed 7 bases, and the junction held 11 bases outside the gene matches. The CDR3 covers 16 residues. CDR1 and CDR2 from the germline V gene are SGHRS and YFSETQ. The full variable domain, completed using reference TRBV5-1 and TRBJ1-1, is KAGVTQTPRYLIKTRGQQVTLSCSPISGHRSVSWYQQTPGQGLQFLFEYFSETQRNKGNFPGRFSGRQFSNSRSEMNVSTLELGDSALYLCASSLAGTGQSYEAFFGQGTRLTVV.

DNA for the CDR3: TGTGCCAGCAGCTTGGGACAAAGCACCTACGAGCAGTACTTC. This sequence encodes CASSLGQSTYEQYF. The rearrangement joins TRBV7-6 to TRBJ2-7, with a tentative D call TRBD1 (6 bases). CDR3 length: 14 residues. V lost 3 bases and J 2 bases, leaving 11 bases between the germline ends. CDR1 is SGHVS and CDR2 is FNYEAQ in the germline V gene.

In nucleotides, the CDR3 is TGTGCCAGCTCACCCCCCCAGGGACAAGGGATAGGCTATGGCTACACCTTC. It yields the protein CASSPPQGQGIGYGYTF. The J gene is TRBJ1-2, the V gene TRBV18; D is possibly TRBD1 (6 bases). CDR1 is KGHSH, CDR2 LQKENI, per germline. V was shortened by 3 bases and J by 4 bases, with 21 bases between the two germline ends. The CDR3 covers 17 residues.

The chain couples TRBV6-6 to TRBJ2-7; 8 bases are a match to TRBD1. Unmatched junction bases numbered 7, after V lost 0 bases and J lost 3 bases. Germline CDR1 reads MNHNY; CDR2 reads SVGAGI (reference sequence). This CDR3 has 16 residues. The CDR3 DNA reads TGTGCCAGCAGTTACTCAAGCCGGGACAGGTTCTACGAGCAGTACTTC. It yields the protein CASSYSSRDRFYEQYF.

The rearrangement links TRBV30 to TRBJ2-7; TRBD2 is a possible D gene (6 bases). Trimming shortened V by 3 bases and J by 3 bases, and 9 bases separated the two germline ends. The CDR3 is 12 residues long. The germline gives CDR1 GTSNPN, CDR2 SVGIG (reference sequence). The DNA of the CDR3 is TGTGCCTGGAGACACGGGGGCTACGAGCAGTACTTC. This gives the protein CAWRHGGYEQYF.

CDR3 in amino acids: CASSLDRSSFYGYTF. The CDR3 nucleotides are TGTGCCAGCAGCTTGGACAGGTCGAGCTTCTATGGCTACACCTTC. This chain joins TRBV5-4 and TRBJ1-2; a possible D gene is TRBD1 (5 bases). This CDR3 has 15 residues. CDR1 is SGHNT and CDR2 is YYREEE in the germline V gene (reference sequence). Trimming took 0 bases from V and 4 from J, leaving 13 bases between them.

The genes are TRBV4-3 and TRBJ1-4; D is perhaps TRBD1 (5 bases). The V and J ends lost 1 base and 10 bases respectively, with 10 bases between them. The CDR3 totals 13 residues. CDR1 LGHNA and CDR2 YSLEER come from the germline V gene. CDR3 loop: CASSQGTTGKLFF. CDR3 DNA: TGCGCCAGCAGCCAAGGGACAACAGGAAAACTGTTTTTT.

The rearrangement joins TRBV15 to TRBJ2-2; 11 nucleotides line up with TRBD2. V lost 2 bases, J lost 0 bases, and 5 bases stayed unmatched. CDR3 length: 18 amino acids. In germline, CDR1 is LNHNV, CDR2 YYDKDF (reference sequence). The CDR3 sequence is CATSRLAGGQANTGELFF. The CDR3 nucleotides are TGTGCCACCAGCAGACTAGCGGGAGGTCAGGCGAACACCGGGGAGCTGTTTTTT.

The gene calls are TRBV2 and TRBJ1-1; weak D call: TRBD1 (6 bases). The CDR3 covers 13 residues. The V end was cut by 9 bases, the J end by 4 bases, with 15 bases between. The germline CDR1 and CDR2 sequences are SNHLY and FYNNEI. The CDR3: CARGKGGGTEAFF. Here the CDR3 DNA reads TGTGCCAGAGGCAAGGGAGGGGGCACTGAAGCTTTCTTT.

This chain uses TRBV30 with TRBJ2-7; D is perhaps TRBD1 (5 bases). The CDR3 runs 14 residues. Trimming cost V 2 bases and J 2 bases, with 13 bases left between them. Per germline, CDR1 GTSNPN and CDR2 SVGIG (reference sequence). The CDR3 here is CAWSLRQRTYEQYF. The CDR3, as DNA: TGTGCCTGGAGTTTACGACAGCGCACCTACGAGCAGTACTTC.